Here is one TCR beta chain with its context. Its antigen is not identified. This entry comes from a study of EBV T-cell therapy then PD-1 blockade in nasopharyngeal carcinoma. Profiling relied on immunoSEQ multiplex PCR, and the TCRdb table lists in-frame clones only, not all of them. This sample yields about 17,000 clones, of which over 80% are seen a single time; roughly 27% belongs to the top ten. Germline CDR1 reads SEHNR; CDR2 reads FQNEAQ (reference sequence). With 1 base clipped from V and 4 bases from J, the junction kept 6 bases outside the gene matches. This CDR3 has 15 amino acids. The sample's treatment: AdE1-LMPpoly-expanded autologous EBV-specific T-cell therapy followed by anti-PD-1 nivolumab.

The origin of this receptor is a man aged 40-50 years with nasopharyngeal carcinoma. The specimen comprised CD8+ T cells from blood, sampled at day 0 from a patient whose treatment included autologous EBV-specific T cells and nivolumab. The rearrangement uses TRBV7-9 and TRBJ1-2, with 7 bases fitting TRBD1. The CDR3 nucleotides are TGTGCCAGCAGCTTAGTCGGGACAGAATCCTATGGCTACACCTTC. Its protein product is CASSLVGTESYGYTF.